This T cell receptor beta chain was identified during a study of cytomegalovirus exposure and HLA in healthy donors. Study-level points and caveats: A previous analysis found most TCR beta V segments productive roughly 87% or roughly 30% of the time.

The PCR made use of 60 Vbeta and 13 Jbeta primers. Some clones are missing from TCRdb's copy, which holds only in-frame ones; the method was immunoSEQ multiplex PCR. The sample lists a few hundred thousand clones, roughly 80% occurring once. To note about this clone: Its specificity is unknown.

CDR1 and CDR2 from the germline V gene are MDHEN and SYDVKM. The CDR3 is 15 residues long. The ends were cut back, 5 bases at V and 3 bases at J, with 16 bases in the middle. The V call is TRBV28, the J call TRBJ2-5; possible D gene TRBD2, 5 bases. Source material: PBMCs. The TCR originated in a girl aged 2-10 years in good health and CMV-seronegative. This chain's CDR3 is CASSQGGRTEETQYF. DNA of the CDR3: TGTGCCAGCAGTCAAGGTGGGAGAACCGAAGAGACCCAGTACTTC.